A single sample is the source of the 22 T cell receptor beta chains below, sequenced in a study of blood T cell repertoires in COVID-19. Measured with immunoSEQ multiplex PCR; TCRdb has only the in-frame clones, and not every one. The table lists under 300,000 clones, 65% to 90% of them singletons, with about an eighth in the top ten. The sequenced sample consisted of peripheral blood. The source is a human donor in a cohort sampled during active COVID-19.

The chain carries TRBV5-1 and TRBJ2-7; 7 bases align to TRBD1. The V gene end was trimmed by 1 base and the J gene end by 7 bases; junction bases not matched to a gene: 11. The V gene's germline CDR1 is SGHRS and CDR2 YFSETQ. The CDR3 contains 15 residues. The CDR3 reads CASSLFLTGLAEQYF. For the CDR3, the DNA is TGCGCCAGCAGCTTGTTCCTGACAGGGCTAGCAGAGCAGTACTTC.

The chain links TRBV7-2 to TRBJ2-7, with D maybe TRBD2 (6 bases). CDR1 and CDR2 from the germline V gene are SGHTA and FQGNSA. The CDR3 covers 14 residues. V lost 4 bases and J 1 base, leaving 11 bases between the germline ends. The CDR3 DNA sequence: TGTGCCAGCAGCTCCTCTAGCGTGTCCTACGAGCAGTACTTC. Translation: CASSSSSVSYEQYF.

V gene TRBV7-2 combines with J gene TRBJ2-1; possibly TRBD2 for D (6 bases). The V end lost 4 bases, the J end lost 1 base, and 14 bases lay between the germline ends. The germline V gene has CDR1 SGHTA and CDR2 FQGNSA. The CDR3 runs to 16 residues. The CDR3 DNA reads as TGTGCCAGCAGCTCCCGGAGTAGCGGATCCTACAATGAGCAGTTCTTC. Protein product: CASSSRSSGSYNEQFF.

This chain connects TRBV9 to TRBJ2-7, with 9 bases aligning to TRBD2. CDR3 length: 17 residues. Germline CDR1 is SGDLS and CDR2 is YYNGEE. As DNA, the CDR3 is TGTGTCAAGGGCCCGGCGGGAGGGCCTAAGGGTGGGATCGAGCAGTACTTC. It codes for CVKGPAGGPKGGIEQYF.

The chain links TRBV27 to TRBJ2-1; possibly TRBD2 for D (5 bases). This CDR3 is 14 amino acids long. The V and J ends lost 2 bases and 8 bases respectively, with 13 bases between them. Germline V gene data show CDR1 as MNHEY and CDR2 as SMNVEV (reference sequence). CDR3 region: CASSLRAGSDEQFF. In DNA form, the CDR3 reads TGTGCCAGCAGTTTAAGGGCTGGTAGCGATGAGCAGTTCTTC.

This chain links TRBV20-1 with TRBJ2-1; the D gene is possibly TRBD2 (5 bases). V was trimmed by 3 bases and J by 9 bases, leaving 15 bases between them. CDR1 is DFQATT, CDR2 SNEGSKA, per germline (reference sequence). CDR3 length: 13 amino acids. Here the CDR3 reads CSASVYIEGEQFF. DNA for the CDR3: TGCAGTGCTAGTGTCTACATAGAGGGTGAGCAGTTCTTC.

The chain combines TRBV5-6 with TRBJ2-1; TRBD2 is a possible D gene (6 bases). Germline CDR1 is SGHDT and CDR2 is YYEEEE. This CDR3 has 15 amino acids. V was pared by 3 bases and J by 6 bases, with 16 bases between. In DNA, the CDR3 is TGTGCCAGCAGCTCCGAGTGGGGAGCGGGCAATGAGCAGTTCTTC. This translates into CASSSEWGAGNEQFF.

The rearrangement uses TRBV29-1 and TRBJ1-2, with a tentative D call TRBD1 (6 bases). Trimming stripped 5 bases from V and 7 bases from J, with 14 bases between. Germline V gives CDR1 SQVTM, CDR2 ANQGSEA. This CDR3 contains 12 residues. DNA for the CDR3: TGCAGCGTTTACTCAGGGGACGGTGGCTACACCTTC. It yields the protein CSVYSGDGGYTF.

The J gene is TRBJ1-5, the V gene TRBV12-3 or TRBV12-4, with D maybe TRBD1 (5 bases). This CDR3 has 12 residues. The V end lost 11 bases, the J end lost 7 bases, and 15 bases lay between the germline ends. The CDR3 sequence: CASRRGDQPQHF. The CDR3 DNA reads TGTGCCTCCAGGAGGGGCGACCAGCCCCAGCATTTT.

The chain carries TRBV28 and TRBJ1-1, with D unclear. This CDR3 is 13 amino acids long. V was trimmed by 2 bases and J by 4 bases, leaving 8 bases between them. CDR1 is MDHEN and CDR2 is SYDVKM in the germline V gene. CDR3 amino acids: CASSLPLGTEAFF. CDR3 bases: TGTGCCAGCAGTTTACCACTCGGCACTGAAGCTTTCTTT.

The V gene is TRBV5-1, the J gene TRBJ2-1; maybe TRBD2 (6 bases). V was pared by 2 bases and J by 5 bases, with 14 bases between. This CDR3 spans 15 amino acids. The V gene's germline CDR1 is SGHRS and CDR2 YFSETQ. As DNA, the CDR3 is TGCGCCAGCAGCTTCGGGACTCTAGGGAACAATGAGCAGTTCTTC. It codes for CASSFGTLGNNEQFF.

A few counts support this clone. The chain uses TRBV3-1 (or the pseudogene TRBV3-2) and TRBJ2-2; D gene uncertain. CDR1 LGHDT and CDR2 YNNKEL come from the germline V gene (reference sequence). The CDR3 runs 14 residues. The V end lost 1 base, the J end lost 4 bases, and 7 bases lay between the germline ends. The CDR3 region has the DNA TGTGCCAGCAGCCAAGTCAGTACCACCGGGGAGCTGTTTTTT. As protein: CASSQVSTTGELFF.

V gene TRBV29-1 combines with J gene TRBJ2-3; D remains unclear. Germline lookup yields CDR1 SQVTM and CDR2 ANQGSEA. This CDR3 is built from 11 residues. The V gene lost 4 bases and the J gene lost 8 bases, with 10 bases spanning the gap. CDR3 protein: CSVVEFATQYF. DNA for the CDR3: TGCAGCGTTGTTGAGTTTGCTACGCAGTATTTT.

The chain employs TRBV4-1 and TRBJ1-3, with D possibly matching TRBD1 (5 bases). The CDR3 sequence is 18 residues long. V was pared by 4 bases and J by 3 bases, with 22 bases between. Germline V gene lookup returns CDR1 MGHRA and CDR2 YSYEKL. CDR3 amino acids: CASSPTQGGGRLGNTIYF. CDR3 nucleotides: TGCGCCAGCAGCCCAACCCAGGGAGGTGGCCGACTTGGAAACACCATATATTTT.

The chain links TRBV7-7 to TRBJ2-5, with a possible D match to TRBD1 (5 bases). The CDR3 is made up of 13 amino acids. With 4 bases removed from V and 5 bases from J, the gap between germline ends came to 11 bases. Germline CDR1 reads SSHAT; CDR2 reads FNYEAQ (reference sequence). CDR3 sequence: CASSSSGKETQYF. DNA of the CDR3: TGTGCCAGCAGCTCTTCAGGGAAGGAGACCCAGTACTTC.

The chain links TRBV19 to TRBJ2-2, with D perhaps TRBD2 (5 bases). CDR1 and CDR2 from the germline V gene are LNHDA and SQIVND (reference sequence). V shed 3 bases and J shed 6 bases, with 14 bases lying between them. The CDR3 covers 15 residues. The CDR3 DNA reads TGTGCCAGTAGTATCGCGGGTTTTCGCTCCGGGGAGCTGTTTTTT. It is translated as CASSIAGFRSGELFF.

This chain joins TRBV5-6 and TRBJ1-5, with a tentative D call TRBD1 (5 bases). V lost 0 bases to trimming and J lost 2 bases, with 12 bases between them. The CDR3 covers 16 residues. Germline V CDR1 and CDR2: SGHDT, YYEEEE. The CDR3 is CASSLGVSGGNQPQHF. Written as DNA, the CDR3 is TGTGCCAGCAGCTTGGGAGTTTCGGGGGGCAATCAGCCCCAGCATTTT.

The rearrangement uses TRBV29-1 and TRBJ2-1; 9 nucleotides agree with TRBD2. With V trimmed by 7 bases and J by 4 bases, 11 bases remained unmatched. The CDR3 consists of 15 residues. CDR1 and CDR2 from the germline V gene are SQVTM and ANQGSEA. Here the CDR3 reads CSAPGGRGSYNEQFF. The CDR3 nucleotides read TGCAGCGCCCCTGGCGGGAGGGGCTCATACAATGAGCAGTTCTTC.

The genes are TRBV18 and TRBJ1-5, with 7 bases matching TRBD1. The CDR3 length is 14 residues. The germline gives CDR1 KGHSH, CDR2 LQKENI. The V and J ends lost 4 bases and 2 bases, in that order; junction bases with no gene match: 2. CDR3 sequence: CASSLGQGNQPQHF. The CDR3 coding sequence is TGTGCCAGCTCACTCGGACAGGGCAATCAGCCCCAGCATTTT.

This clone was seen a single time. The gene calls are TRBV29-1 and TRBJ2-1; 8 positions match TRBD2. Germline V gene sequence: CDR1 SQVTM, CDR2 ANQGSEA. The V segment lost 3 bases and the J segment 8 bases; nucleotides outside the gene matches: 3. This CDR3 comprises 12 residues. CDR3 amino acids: CSVERTSYEQFF. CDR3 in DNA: TGCAGCGTTGAGAGGACTAGCTATGAGCAGTTCTTC.

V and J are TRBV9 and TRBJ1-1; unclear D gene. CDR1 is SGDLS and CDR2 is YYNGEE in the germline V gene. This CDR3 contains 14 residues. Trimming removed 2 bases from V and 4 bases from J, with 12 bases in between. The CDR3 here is CASSVRARGTEAFF. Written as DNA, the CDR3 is TGTGCCAGCAGCGTCCGGGCCCGGGGCACTGAAGCTTTCTTT.

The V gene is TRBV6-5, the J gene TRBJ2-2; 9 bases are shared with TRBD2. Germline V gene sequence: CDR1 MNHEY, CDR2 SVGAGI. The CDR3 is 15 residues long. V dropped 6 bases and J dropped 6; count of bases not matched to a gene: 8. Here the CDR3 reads CASSPGTSRSGELFF. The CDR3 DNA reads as TGTGCCAGCAGCCCCGGGACTAGCAGGTCCGGGGAGCTGTTTTTT.